The rows below give T cell receptor beta chains drawn from one sample of a study of blood T cell repertoires in COVID-19. The table came from immunoSEQ multiplex PCR; TCRdb's copy has only in-frame clones and leaves some out. The sample shows about 180,000 clones, roughly four fifths of them seen only once. Sequenced material: peripheral blood. The receptors derive from a woman in her sixties or seventies with COVID-19, enrolled during active disease. CDR3s leave out the opening cysteine and the closing phenylalanine or tryptophan.

J gene,V gene,CDR3 protein
TRBJ2-6,TRBV7-9,ASSRTRQGRSGANVLT
TRBJ2-2,TRBV4-1,ASRHARGRAGDTGELF
TRBJ2-7,TRBV6-2/TRBV6-3,ASSFSGQGMKYEQY
TRBJ1-2,TRBV28,ASSPIGGGRIYGYT
TRBJ1-1,TRBV7-2,ASSLEGQGKTEAF
TRBJ1-2,TRBV7-9,ASSFRDIYYGYT
TRBJ2-1,TRBV27,ASSLSPTDNEQF
TRBJ1-2,TRBV18,ASSPGTANYGYT
TRBJ2-5,TRBV6-1,ASSGGTSGSRETQY
TRBJ1-1,TRBV18,ASSLRTGALGEAF
TRBJ2-3,TRBV9,ASSVGGGFTDTQY
TRBJ2-7,TRBV7-2,ASSQDRWGYEQY
TRBJ2-3,TRBV7-2,ASSLDRGLDTQY
TRBJ2-2,TRBV18,ASSPQLAGGTGELF
TRBJ2-3,TRBV9,ASSPGTSGGTSTDTQY
TRBJ2-1,TRBV9,ASSRGLAGGSSYNEQF